This T cell receptor (beta chain) was sequenced in a study of shared clonotypes between healthy human individuals. Turning to the study itself: Three plates each covered CD4 naive and memory; CD8 naive two, CD8 memory one. Points from the study as a whole: Clonotypes shared by all four sorted-subset donors had higher generation probabilities than non-shared clonotypes. At large depth, rarefaction still showed sorted-subset sequencing to be incomplete.

TCRdb's table, derived via immunoSEQ multiplex PCR, lists solely in-frame clones and lacks some. The sample shows more than 1,200,000 clones, around 98.5% of them seen only once. The donor population consisted of healthy HIV-negative adults with no recent acute infections or vaccinations. Points on this clone: Antigen unknown.

The V and J ends lost 5 bases and 2 bases, in that order; junction bases with no gene match: 4. The germline CDR1 and CDR2 sequences are SGHTA and FQGNSA. The CDR3 extends over 15 amino acids. The TCR was taken from a man aged 25-45 years in good health. The source material was naive CD4+ T cells sorted from blood. Subset given: CD45RA+ positively selected. The V gene is TRBV7-2, the J gene TRBJ2-1, with 9 bases fitting TRBD1. Here the CDR3 reads CASSADRGTYNEQFF. The CDR3 DNA reads as TGTGCCAGCAGCGCGGACAGGGGCACCTACAATGAGCAGTTCTTC.